These 6 T cell receptor beta chains originate from one sample sequenced in a study of blood T cell repertoires in COVID-19. TCRdb's copy holds only in-frame clones and misses some; the assay was immunoSEQ multiplex PCR. The table lists about 180,000 clones, about 88% of them singletons. The sequenced material came from peripheral blood. Source of these receptors: a woman aged 25 to 45 with active or convalescent COVID-19.

This chain joins TRBV9 and TRBJ1-4; a possible D gene is TRBD1 (5 bases). Germline values: CDR1 SGDLS, CDR2 YYNGEE. The CDR3 has 15 amino acids. V lost 0 bases, J lost 7 bases, and 13 bases lay in between. The CDR3 nucleotides are TGTGCCAGCAGCGTAGATGGGGGGGACGGTGAAAAACTGTTTTTT. Translation gives CASSVDGGDGEKLFF.

The rearrangement links TRBV6-1 to TRBJ1-6; 8 nucleotides match TRBD1. The CDR3 length is 15 residues. Germline lookup yields CDR1 MNHNS and CDR2 SASEGT. V was pared by 4 bases and J by 10 bases, with 9 bases of the junction left unmatched. The CDR3 DNA reads as TGTGCCAGCAGTGCCCCGACAGGGGTGGGATCACCCCTCCACTTT. Translated: CASSAPTGVGSPLHF.

This chain links TRBV11-3 with TRBJ2-3, with 9 bases matching TRBD1. Trimming at V came to 1 base and at J to 0 bases, leaving 2 bases not matched to a gene. There are 16 residues in the CDR3. CDR1 and CDR2 (germline): SGHNT, YENEEA. This chain's CDR3 is CASSLGDRVSTDTQYF. The CDR3, as DNA: TGTGCCAGCAGCTTAGGGGACAGGGTCAGCACAGATACGCAGTATTTT. The full variable domain, rest sourced from reference TRBV11-3 and TRBJ2-3, is EAGVVQSPRYKIIEKKQPVAFWCNPISGHNTLYWYLQNLGQGPELLIRYENEEAVDDSQLPKDRFSAERLKGVDSTLKIQPAELGDSAVYLCASSLGDRVSTDTQYFGPGTRLTVL.

This clone was seen a handful of times. This chain links TRBV2 with TRBJ2-1; TRBD2 agrees at 8 bases. After removal of 6 bases from V and 5 bases from J, the junction contained 6 bases not matched to a gene. The germline CDR1 and CDR2 sequences are SNHLY and FYNNEI. The CDR3 is 14 residues long. CDR3 nucleotide sequence: TGTGCCAGCAGCGGGACTAGGAGGAACAATGAGCAGTTCTTC. The encoded protein is CASSGTRRNNEQFF.

J is TRBJ2-2 and V is TRBV28; no clear D gene. The V and J ends lost 3 bases and 7 bases respectively, with 12 bases between them. Germline lookup yields CDR1 MDHEN and CDR2 SYDVKM. The CDR3 is made up of 14 amino acids. CDR3 in amino acids: CASSFSQTLGELFF. CDR3 nucleotides: TGTGCCAGCAGTTTTAGCCAGACCCTCGGGGAGCTGTTTTTT.

The chain employs TRBV19 and TRBJ2-2, with 7 bases matching TRBD2. In germline, CDR1 is LNHDA, CDR2 SQIVND (reference sequence). This CDR3 is 15 amino acids long. Trimming cost V 1 base and J 6 bases; bases outside gene matches: 5. CDR3 in amino acids: CASSIGGRAAGELFF. CDR3 DNA: TGTGCCAGTAGTATAGGAGGGAGGGCCGCCGGGGAGCTGTTTTTT.